The entry below gives a single T cell receptor beta chain sequence along with its context. Sequenced by immunoSEQ multiplex PCR; TCRdb stores in-frame clones only, minus some. In the table there are about 300,000 clones, roughly nine tenths of which are singletons. This record comes from a study of blood T cell repertoires in COVID-19. Germline CDR1 and CDR2: MNHEY and SVGEGT. This CDR3 spans 16 amino acids. The V gene lost 2 bases and the J gene lost 0 bases, with 12 bases spanning the gap. This TCR was recovered from a woman aged 25 to 45 with COVID-19, enrolled during active disease. Sequenced: peripheral blood. The chain has TRBV6-2 or TRBV6-3 and TRBJ2-3, with D tentatively TRBD2 (6 bases). CDR3 bases: TGTGCCAGCAGTTACGTTCGCGGGACTAGCACAGATACGCAGTATTTT. Residues: CASSYVRGTSTDTQYF.